These 7 T cell receptor beta chains share one sample of origin, sequenced in a study of CD8 T cells in Susac syndrome (dated by TCRdb to 2018 to 2020). Library prep was done by the immunoSEQ multiplex PCR assay. RNA was extracted using the RNeasy kit, and roughly 0.45 to 1 microgram was reverse transcribed with random hexamers. The public reads were quality trimmed at Q25 with fastp and then assembled into clones with MiXCR by TCRdb, keeping productive beta chains. Each CDR3 protein appears once, grouped with its most common genes and DNA. This sample is represented by about 100,000 distinct CDR3 sequences; 95% of them were singletons. Of the sample, less than 0.35% is held by the ten largest clones. Input material: CD8+ T cells from PBMCs. The receptors shown here come from a human donor with Susac syndrome.

This chain uses TRBV27 with TRBJ2-7; D remains unclear. Germline CDR1 MNHEY, CDR2 SMNVEV (reference sequence). V gave up 2 bases and J gave up 0 bases, with 5 bases separating them. The CDR3 is made up of 13 amino acids. The CDR3 protein is CASSLRVSYEQYF. The DNA for the CDR3 is TGTGCCAGCAGTTTAAGAGTCTCCTACGAGCAGTACTTC.

This sequence joins TRBV19 and TRBJ1-2; D unresolved. The CDR3 runs 16 residues. Looked up from germline, CDR1 is LNHDA and CDR2 is SQIVND (reference sequence). The V and J ends lost 5 bases and 5 bases respectively, with 21 bases between them. The DNA for the CDR3 is TGTGCCAGTAGTCCGCGAGGTCGGACCCCCACTTATGGCTACACCTTC. This gives the protein CASSPRGRTPTYGYTF.

In DNA form, the CDR3 reads TGTGCCACCGATCTTATCGGGAGGCGGATGGAGACCCAGTACTTC. Translated, it gives CATDLIGRRMETQYF. J is TRBJ2-5 and V is TRBV28; 7 bases are a match to TRBD2. The V gene's germline CDR1 is MDHEN and CDR2 SYDVKM. The CDR3 loop spans 15 amino acids. Trimming removed 10 bases from V and 5 bases from J; junction bases left unmatched: 16.

The gene calls are TRBV2 and TRBJ1-4; D not resolved. CDR3 length: 10 amino acids. V was pared by 6 bases and J by 8 bases, with 4 bases between. CDR1 SNHLY and CDR2 FYNNEI come from the germline V gene. As DNA, the CDR3 is TGTGCCAGCAGGGGCGAAAAACTGTTTTTT. Translating gives CASRGEKLFF.

This sequence joins TRBV5-1 and TRBJ1-3; D unclear. This CDR3 spans 15 amino acids. V shed 4 bases and J shed 0 bases, with 11 bases lying between them. Germline CDR1 and CDR2: SGHRS and YFSETQ. The CDR3 loop reads CASSPGRNSGNTIYF. For the CDR3, the DNA is TGCGCCAGCAGCCCCGGACGGAACTCTGGAAACACCATATATTTT.

The J gene is TRBJ2-1, the V gene TRBV7-9; no reliable D call. CDR1 is SEHNR and CDR2 is FQNEAQ in the germline V gene (reference sequence). V was trimmed by 5 bases and J by 5 bases, leaving 7 bases between them. The CDR3 length is 12 residues. In nucleotides, the CDR3 is TGTGCCAGCAGCCCCCTTCACAATGAGCAGTTCTTC. This encodes CASSPLHNEQFF.

V and J are TRBV3-1 and TRBJ2-7; 10 positions match TRBD1. Germline CDR1 is LGHDT and CDR2 is YNNKEL (reference sequence). This CDR3 has 13 residues. Trimming removed 7 bases from V and 5 bases from J; junction bases left unmatched: 5. The CDR3 here is CASTGTGAHEQYF. Here the CDR3 DNA reads TGTGCCAGCACCGGGACAGGGGCCCACGAGCAGTACTTC.